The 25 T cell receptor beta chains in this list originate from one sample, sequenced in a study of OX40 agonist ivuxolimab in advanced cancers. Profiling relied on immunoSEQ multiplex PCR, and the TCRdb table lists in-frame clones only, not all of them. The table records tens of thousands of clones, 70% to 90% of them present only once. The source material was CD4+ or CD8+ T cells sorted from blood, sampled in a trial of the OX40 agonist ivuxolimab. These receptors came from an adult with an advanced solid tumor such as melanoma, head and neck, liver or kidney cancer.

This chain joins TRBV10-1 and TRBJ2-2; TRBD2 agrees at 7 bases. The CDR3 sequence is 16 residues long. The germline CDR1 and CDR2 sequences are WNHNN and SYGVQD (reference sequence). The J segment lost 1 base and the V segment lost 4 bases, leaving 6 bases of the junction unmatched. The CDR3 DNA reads TGCGCCAGCAGTGGAAAAGCGGGACGGAACACCGGGGAGCTGTTTTTT. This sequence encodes CASSGKAGRNTGELFF.

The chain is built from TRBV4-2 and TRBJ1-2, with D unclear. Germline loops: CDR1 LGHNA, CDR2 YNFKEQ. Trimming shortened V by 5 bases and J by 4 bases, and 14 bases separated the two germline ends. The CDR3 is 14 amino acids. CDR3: CASSLAQVPYGYTF. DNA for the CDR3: TGTGCCAGCAGCTTGGCCCAGGTGCCCTATGGCTACACCTTC.

The CDR3 coding sequence is TGTGCCAGCAGCTTAGGGGGAGCACAAGAGACCCAGTACTTC. Translated: CASSLGGAQETQYF. This sequence joins TRBV7-7 and TRBJ2-5, with TRBD2 as a possible D gene (5 bases). The V gene's germline CDR1 is SSHAT and CDR2 FNYEAQ (reference sequence). V lost 1 base and J 2 bases, leaving 8 bases between the germline ends. This CDR3 contains 14 residues. Supplemented by reference TRBV7-7 and TRBJ2-5, the full variable domain reads GAGVSQSPRYKVTKRGQDVTLRCDPISSHATLYWYQQALGQGPEFLTYFNYEAQPDKSGLPSDRFSAERPEGSISTLTIQRTEQRDSAMYRCASSLGGAQETQYFGPGTRLLVL.

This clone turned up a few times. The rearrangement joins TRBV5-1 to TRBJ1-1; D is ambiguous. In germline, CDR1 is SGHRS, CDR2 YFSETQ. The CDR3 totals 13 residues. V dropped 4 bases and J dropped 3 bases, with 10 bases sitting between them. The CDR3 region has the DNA TGCGCCAGCAGCGTGAATATTGACACTGAAGCTTTCTTT. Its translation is CASSVNIDTEAFF.

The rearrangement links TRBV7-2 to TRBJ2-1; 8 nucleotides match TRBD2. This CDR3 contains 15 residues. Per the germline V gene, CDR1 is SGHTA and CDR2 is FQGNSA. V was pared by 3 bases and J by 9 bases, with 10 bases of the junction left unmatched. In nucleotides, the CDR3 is TGTGCCAGCAGCTTTGCCGGGACTAGTCGGGGTGAGCAGTTCTTC. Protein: CASSFAGTSRGEQFF.

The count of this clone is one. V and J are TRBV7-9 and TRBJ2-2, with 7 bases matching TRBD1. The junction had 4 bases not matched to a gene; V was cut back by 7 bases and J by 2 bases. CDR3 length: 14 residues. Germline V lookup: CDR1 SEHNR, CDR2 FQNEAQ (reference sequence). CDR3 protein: CASIGTVNTGELFF. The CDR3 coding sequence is TGTGCCAGCATTGGGACAGTAAACACCGGGGAGCTGTTTTTT.

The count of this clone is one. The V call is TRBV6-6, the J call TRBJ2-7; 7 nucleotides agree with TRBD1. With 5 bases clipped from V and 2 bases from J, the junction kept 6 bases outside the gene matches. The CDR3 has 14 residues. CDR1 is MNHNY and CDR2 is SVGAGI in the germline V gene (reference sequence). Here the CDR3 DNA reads TGTGCCAGCAGTGCCGACAGGGATGCCTACGAGCAGTACTTC. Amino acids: CASSADRDAYEQYF.

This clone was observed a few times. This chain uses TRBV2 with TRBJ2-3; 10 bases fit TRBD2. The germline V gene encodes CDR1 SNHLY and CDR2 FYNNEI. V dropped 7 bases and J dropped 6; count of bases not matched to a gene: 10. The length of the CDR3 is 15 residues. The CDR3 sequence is CASILGGAGGDTQYF. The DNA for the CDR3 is TGTGCCAGCATACTGGGGGGAGCGGGAGGGGATACGCAGTATTTT.

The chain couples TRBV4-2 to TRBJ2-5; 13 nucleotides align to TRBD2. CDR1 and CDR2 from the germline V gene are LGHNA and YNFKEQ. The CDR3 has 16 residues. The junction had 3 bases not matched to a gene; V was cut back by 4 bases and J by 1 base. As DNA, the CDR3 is TGTGCCAGCAGCCTTACTAGCGGGAGGGCCCAAGAGACCCAGTACTTC. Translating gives CASSLTSGRAQETQYF.

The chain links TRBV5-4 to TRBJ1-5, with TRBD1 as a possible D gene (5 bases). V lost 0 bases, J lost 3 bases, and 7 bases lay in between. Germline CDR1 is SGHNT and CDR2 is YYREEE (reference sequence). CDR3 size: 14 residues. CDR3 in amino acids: CASSLAGANQPQHF. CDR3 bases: TGTGCCAGCAGCTTGGCTGGGGCCAATCAGCCCCAGCATTTT. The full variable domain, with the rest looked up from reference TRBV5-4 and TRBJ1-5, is ETGVTQSPTHLIKTRGQQVTLRCSSQSGHNTVSWYQQALGQGPQFIFQYYREEENGRGNFPPRFSGLQFPNYSSELNVNALELDDSALYLCASSLAGANQPQHFGDGTRLSIL.

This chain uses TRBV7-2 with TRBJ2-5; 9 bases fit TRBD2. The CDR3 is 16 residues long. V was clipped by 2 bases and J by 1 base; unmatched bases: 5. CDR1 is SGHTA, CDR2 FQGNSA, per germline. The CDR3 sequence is CASSLNRLAVQETQYF. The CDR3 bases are TGTGCCAGCAGCTTAAATAGACTAGCGGTCCAAGAGACCCAGTACTTC.

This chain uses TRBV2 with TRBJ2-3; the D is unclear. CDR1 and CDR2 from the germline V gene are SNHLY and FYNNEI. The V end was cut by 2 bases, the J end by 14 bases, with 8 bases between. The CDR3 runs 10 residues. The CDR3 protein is CASSENGPYF. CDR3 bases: TGTGCCAGCAGTGAAAATGGACCGTATTTT.

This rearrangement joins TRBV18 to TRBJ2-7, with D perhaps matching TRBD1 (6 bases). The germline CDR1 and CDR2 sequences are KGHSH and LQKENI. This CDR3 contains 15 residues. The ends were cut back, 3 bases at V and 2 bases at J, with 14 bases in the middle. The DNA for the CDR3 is TGTGCCAGCTCACCCGACAGGAACCCTCCCTACGAGCAGTACTTC. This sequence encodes CASSPDRNPPYEQYF.

CDR3 residues: CASAQGGSRETQYF. The CDR3 coding sequence is TGTGCCAGCGCCCAAGGGGGCAGCAGGGAGACCCAGTACTTC. This chain uses TRBV11-2 with TRBJ2-5; TRBD1 agrees at 7 bases. V lost 8 bases and J lost 5; bases outside the gene matches: 11. Germline V gene lookup returns CDR1 SGHAT and CDR2 FQNNGV. This CDR3 has 14 residues. The whole variable domain, filled in from reference TRBV11-2 and TRBJ2-5, reads EAGVAQSPRYKIIEKRQSVAFWCNPISGHATLYWYQQILGQGPKLLIQFQNNGVVDDSQLPKDRFSAERLKGVDSTLKIQPAKLEDSAVYLCASAQGGSRETQYFGPGTRLLVL.

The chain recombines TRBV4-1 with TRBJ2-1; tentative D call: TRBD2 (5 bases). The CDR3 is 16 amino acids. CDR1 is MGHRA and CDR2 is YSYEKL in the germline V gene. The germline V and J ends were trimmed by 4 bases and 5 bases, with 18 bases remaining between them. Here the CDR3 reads CASSRPTAGTNNEQFF. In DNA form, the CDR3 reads TGCGCCAGCAGCCGCCCCACGGCGGGCACCAACAATGAGCAGTTCTTC.

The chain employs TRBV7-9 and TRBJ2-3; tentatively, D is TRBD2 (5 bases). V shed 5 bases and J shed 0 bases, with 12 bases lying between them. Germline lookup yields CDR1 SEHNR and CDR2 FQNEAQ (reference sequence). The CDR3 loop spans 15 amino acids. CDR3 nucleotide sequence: TGTGCCAGCAGCCCTAGTGCGGGTAGCACAGATACGCAGTATTTT. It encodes CASSPSAGSTDTQYF.

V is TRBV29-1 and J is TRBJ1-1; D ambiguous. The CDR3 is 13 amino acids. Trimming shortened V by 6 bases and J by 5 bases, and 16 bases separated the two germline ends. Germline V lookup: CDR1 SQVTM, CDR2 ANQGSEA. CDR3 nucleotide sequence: TGCAGCGTCACCCAACCATTTCCGACTGAAGCTTTCTTT. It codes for CSVTQPFPTEAFF.

For the CDR3, the DNA is TGTGCCTGGACTCCAAGACGGACTACCTACGAGCAGTACTTC. This sequence encodes CAWTPRRTTYEQYF. The chain has TRBV30 and TRBJ2-7; D is perhaps TRBD2 (6 bases). The ends were cut back, 4 bases at V and 2 bases at J, with 15 bases in the middle. Germline CDR1 reads GTSNPN; CDR2 reads SVGIG (reference sequence). The length of the CDR3 is 14 residues. Full variable domain (remainder filled in from reference TRBV30 and TRBJ2-7): SQTIHQWPATLVQPVGSPLSLECTVEGTSNPNLYWYRQAAGRGLQLLFYSVGIGQISSEVPQNLSASRPQDRQFILSSKKLLLSDSGFYLCAWTPRRTTYEQYFGPGTRLTVT.

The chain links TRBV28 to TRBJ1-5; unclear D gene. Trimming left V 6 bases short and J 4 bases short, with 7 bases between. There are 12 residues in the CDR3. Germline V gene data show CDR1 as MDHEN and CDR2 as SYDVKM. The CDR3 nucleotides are TGTGCCAGCAGAAGCGGGAATCAGCCCCAGCATTTT. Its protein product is CASRSGNQPQHF.

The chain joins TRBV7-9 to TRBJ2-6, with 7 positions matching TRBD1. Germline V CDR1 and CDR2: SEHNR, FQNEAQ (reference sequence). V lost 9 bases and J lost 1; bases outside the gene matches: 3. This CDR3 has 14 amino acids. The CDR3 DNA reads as TGTGCCAGTAACAGGGGATCTGGGGCCAACGTCCTGACTTTC. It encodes CASNRGSGANVLTF.

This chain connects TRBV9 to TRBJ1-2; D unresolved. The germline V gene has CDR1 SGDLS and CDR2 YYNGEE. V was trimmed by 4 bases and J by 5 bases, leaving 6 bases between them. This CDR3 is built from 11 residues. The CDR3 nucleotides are TGTGCCAGCAGCACCGATTATGGCTACACCTTC. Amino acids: CASSTDYGYTF.

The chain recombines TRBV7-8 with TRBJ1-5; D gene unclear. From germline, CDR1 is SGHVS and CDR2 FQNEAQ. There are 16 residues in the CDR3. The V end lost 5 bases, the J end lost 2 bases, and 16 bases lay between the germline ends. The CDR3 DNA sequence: TGTGCCAGCAGCCCCGGGGTCTTAAGGGGCAATCAGCCCCAGCATTTT. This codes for CASSPGVLRGNQPQHF.

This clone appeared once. CDR3 loop: CASSHPADTQYF. As DNA, the CDR3 is TGCGCCAGCAGCCATCCCGCAGATACGCAGTATTTT. The V and J genes are TRBV4-1 and TRBJ2-3; no reliable D call. The CDR3 extends over 12 amino acids. Germline CDR1 MGHRA, CDR2 YSYEKL. Deletions cut 3 bases from V and 4 bases from J, with 5 bases between.

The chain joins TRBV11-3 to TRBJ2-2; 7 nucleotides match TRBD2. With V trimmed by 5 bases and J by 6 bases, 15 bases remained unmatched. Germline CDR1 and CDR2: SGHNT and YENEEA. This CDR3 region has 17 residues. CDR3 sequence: CASSGGPGRGMSGELFF. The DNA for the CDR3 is TGTGCCAGCAGCGGCGGGCCTGGGCGGGGGATGTCCGGGGAGCTGTTTTTT. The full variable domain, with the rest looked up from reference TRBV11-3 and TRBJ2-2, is EAGVVQSPRYKIIEKKQPVAFWCNPISGHNTLYWYLQNLGQGPELLIRYENEEAVDDSQLPKDRFSAERLKGVDSTLKIQPAELGDSAVYLCASSGGPGRGMSGELFFGEGSRLTVL.

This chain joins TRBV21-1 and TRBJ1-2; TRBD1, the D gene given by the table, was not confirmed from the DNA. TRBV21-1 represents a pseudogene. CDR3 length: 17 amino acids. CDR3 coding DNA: TGTGCCAGCAGCAAACAGGGGCGCCCCATCCCTAACTATGGCTACACCTTC. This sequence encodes CASSKQGRPIPNYGYTF.